One TCR beta chain is described in this entry. The sample belongs to a study of blood T cell repertoires in COVID-19. The overall study: Acute and convalescent COVID-19 specimens originated in the United States, Italy and Spain. PBMCs, B-cell-depleted T cells, or T cells were the source of the cDNA or gDNA that made up the material.

Germline loops: CDR1 SGDLS, CDR2 YYNGEE. V shed 0 bases and J 1 base; nucleotides not matched to a gene: 2. The CDR3 loop spans 15 amino acids. Original data processing: The authors estimated nucleated cell counts from reference gene primer amplification. Sequencing used immunoSEQ multiplex PCR; TCRdb keeps in-frame clones, though not all of them. V and J calls and clone size are copied from that table; D and trimming were computed from the DNA. The sample lists some 83,000 clones, around 80% occurring once. Material: peripheral blood. The sequence was collected from a human donor in a cohort sampled during active COVID-19. The V and J genes are TRBV9 and TRBJ2-3, with 7 positions matching TRBD2. CDR3: CASSVARGGTDTQYF. Written as DNA, the CDR3 is TGTGCCAGCAGCGTAGCCCGGGGGGGCACAGATACGCAGTATTTT. The full variable domain, rest sourced from reference TRBV9 and TRBJ2-3, is DSGVTQTPKHLITATGQRVTLRCSPRSGDLSVYWYQQSLDQGLQFLIQYYNGEERAKGNILERFSAQQFPDLHSELNLSSLELGDSALYFCASSVARGGTDTQYFGPGTRLTVL.